The 8 T cell receptor beta chains given below trace back to one sample, sequenced in a study of a mutant IDH1 vaccine in newly diagnosed glioma. The time point: week 11, during vaccination. Each dose delivered 300 ug of mutant IDH1 20-mer peptide subcutaneously with imiquimod. No antigens are known for them. Only in-frame clones appear in the TCRdb table, and some are missing; sequencing was by immunoSEQ multiplex PCR. The table shows more than 50,000 clones, with about 80% occurring only once. This specimen consisted of PBMCs, obtained from a glioma patient whose treatment included an IDH1 peptide vaccine. These receptors were collected from a man aged 45-60 years with glioma.

CDR3: CASSAGKYTEAFF. The CDR3 DNA reads TGTGCCAGCAGTGCTGGGAAGTACACTGAAGCTTTCTTT. V gene TRBV7-6 combines with J gene TRBJ1-1; no clear D. The CDR3 runs 13 residues. Trimming took off 6 bases at V and 3 bases at J, with 11 bases between the two ends. CDR1 is SGHVS and CDR2 is FNYEAQ in the germline V gene.

The CDR3, as DNA: TGTGCCAGCAGTTTAACTAGCGGGAGCTACGAGCAGTACTTC. Translated: CASSLTSGSYEQYF. This sequence joins TRBV27 and TRBJ2-7, with 11 bases identical to TRBD2. Germline V lookup: CDR1 MNHEY, CDR2 SMNVEV (reference sequence). After removal of 2 bases from V and 3 bases from J, the junction contained 0 bases not matched to a gene. CDR3 length: 14 amino acids.

The V and J genes are TRBV18 and TRBJ1-1; no clear D gene. Trimming took 3 bases from V and 4 from J, leaving 18 bases between them. The germline gives CDR1 KGHSH, CDR2 LQKENI. CDR3 length equals 16 residues. This CDR3 is CASSPSSMGSLTEAFF. CDR3 nucleotide sequence: TGTGCCAGCTCACCCTCTTCGATGGGTTCGCTCACTGAAGCTTTCTTT.

This clone was counted only a few times. The chain joins TRBV7-9 to TRBJ1-1, with no clear D. Trimming took off 1 base at V and 4 bases at J, with 10 bases between the two ends. Germline CDR1 reads SEHNR; CDR2 reads FQNEAQ (reference sequence). The CDR3 has 14 amino acids. The CDR3 is CASSLVRVATEAFF. CDR3 nucleotides: TGTGCCAGCAGCTTAGTTAGGGTCGCCACTGAAGCTTTCTTT.

V and J are TRBV2 and TRBJ2-5; a weak D match, TRBD2 (7 bases). The CDR3 spans 18 residues. V shed 3 bases and J shed 3 bases, with 23 bases lying between them. CDR1 is SNHLY, CDR2 FYNNEI, per germline. CDR3 residues: CASSEAPPRRGPEETQYF. The DNA for the CDR3 is TGTGCCAGCAGTGAGGCCCCACCGAGGCGGGGGCCAGAAGAGACCCAGTACTTC.

This clone was observed a handful of times. The chain carries TRBV7-2 and TRBJ1-1; perhaps TRBD1 as D (6 bases). This CDR3 spans 14 amino acids. Deletions cut 3 bases from V and 4 bases from J, with 12 bases between. Germline loops: CDR1 SGHTA, CDR2 FQGNSA. The CDR3 loop reads CASSFDRGGTEAFF. CDR3 DNA: TGTGCCAGCAGCTTTGACCGAGGGGGCACTGAAGCTTTCTTT.

This chain joins TRBV10-3 and TRBJ2-7; 10 bases map to TRBD2. Per the germline V gene, CDR1 is ENHRY and CDR2 is SYGVKD. Losses at the gene ends were 0 bases for V and 3 bases for J; bases not matched to a gene: 2. The CDR3 covers 15 residues. The CDR3 DNA follows: TGTGCCATCAGTGAGTCGTCTAGCGGGAGCTACGAGCAGTACTTC. Amino acids: CAISESSSGSYEQYF.

V and J are TRBV2 and TRBJ1-3; D remains unclear. CDR3 length: 13 residues. Trimming took 1 base from V and 8 from J, leaving 9 bases between them. Germline CDR1 reads SNHLY; CDR2 reads FYNNEI. The CDR3 DNA reads TGTGCCAGCAGTGAAGTGTCGTGGGACACCATATATTTT. Translation: CASSEVSWDTIYF.